The 6 T cell receptor beta chains below all came from one sample that was sequenced in a study of T cell repertoires in cytomegalovirus infection. TCRdb processed the reads anew with MiXCR; each CDR3 protein has one entry. The sample yields around 450,000 distinct CDR3 sequences, roughly 10% seen once. The sequencing sample was made of PBMCs. Receptors were obtained from a human donor in good health (CMV status not recorded). Some clones in this sample may be carry-over from other donors' samples.

This clonotype has at least ten counts. This chain joins TRBV2 and TRBJ1-5, with a possible D match to TRBD1 (5 bases). With 5 bases removed from V and 0 bases from J, the gap between germline ends came to 11 bases. Germline V lookup: CDR1 SNHLY, CDR2 FYNNEI. CDR3 length equals 15 residues. CDR3: CASSPRVNSNQPQHF. The CDR3 DNA is TGTGCCAGCAGTCCCAGGGTGAATAGCAATCAGCCCCAGCATTTT.

The table lists this clonotype with many counts. V usage is TRBV7-9 and J usage is TRBJ2-1, with a tentative D call TRBD2 (5 bases). CDR1 and CDR2 from the germline V gene are SEHNR and FQNEAQ (reference sequence). The germline V and J ends were trimmed by 5 bases and 7 bases, with 15 bases remaining between them. The CDR3 has 14 amino acids. The CDR3 nucleotides read TGTGCCAGCAGCCCTCCGACGGGGATTAATGAGCAGTTCTTC. It yields the protein CASSPPTGINEQFF.

This rearrangement joins TRBV10-3 to TRBJ1-1; 7 nucleotides line up with TRBD1. This CDR3 has 13 amino acids. Trimming removed 6 bases from V and 1 base from J; junction bases left unmatched: 2. Germline values: CDR1 ENHRY, CDR2 SYGVKD. This CDR3 reads CAIRGTANTEAFF. The CDR3 DNA sequence: TGTGCCATCAGAGGGACAGCGAACACTGAAGCTTTCTTT.

The chain couples TRBV5-1 to TRBJ1-2, with D uncertain. Germline values: CDR1 SGHRS, CDR2 YFSETQ. The CDR3 sequence is 14 residues long. V was trimmed by 0 bases and J by 6 bases, leaving 12 bases between them. The CDR3 DNA is TGCGCCAGCAGCTTGGAAGTCAGACCCAATGGCTACACCTTC. Protein sequence: CASSLEVRPNGYTF.

In this sample, this clonotype turned up a few times. The chain joins TRBV14 to TRBJ2-2; D is ambiguous. Trimming pared 2 bases from V and 6 bases from J, leaving 7 bases between. The CDR3 length is 13 residues. Germline values: CDR1 SGHDN, CDR2 FVKESK. CDR3 in amino acids: CASSQRVAGELFF. In nucleotides, the CDR3 is TGTGCCAGCAGCCAAAGAGTGGCCGGGGAGCTGTTTTTT.

V usage is TRBV27 and J usage is TRBJ2-3, with 9 bases aligning to TRBD1. Germline V lookup: CDR1 MNHEY, CDR2 SMNVEV (reference sequence). The ends lost 5 bases at V and 1 base at J; junction bases unmatched: 4. This CDR3 spans 15 amino acids. The CDR3 DNA is TGTGCCAGCAGTCCCCGGGACAGGGGCACAGATACGCAGTATTTT. This gives the protein CASSPRDRGTDTQYF.